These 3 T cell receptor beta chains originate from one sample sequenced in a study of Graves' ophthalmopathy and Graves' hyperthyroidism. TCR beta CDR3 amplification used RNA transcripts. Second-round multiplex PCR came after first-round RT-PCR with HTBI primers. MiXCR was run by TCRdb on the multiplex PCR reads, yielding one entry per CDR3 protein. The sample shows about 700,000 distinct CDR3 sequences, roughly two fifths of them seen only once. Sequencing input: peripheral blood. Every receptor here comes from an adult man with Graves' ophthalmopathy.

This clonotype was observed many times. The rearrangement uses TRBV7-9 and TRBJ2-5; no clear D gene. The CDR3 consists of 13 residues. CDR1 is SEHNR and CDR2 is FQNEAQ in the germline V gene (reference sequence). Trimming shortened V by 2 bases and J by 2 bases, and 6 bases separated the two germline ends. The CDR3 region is CASSLMTQETQYF. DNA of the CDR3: TGTGCCAGCAGCTTAATGACACAAGAGACCCAGTACTTC.

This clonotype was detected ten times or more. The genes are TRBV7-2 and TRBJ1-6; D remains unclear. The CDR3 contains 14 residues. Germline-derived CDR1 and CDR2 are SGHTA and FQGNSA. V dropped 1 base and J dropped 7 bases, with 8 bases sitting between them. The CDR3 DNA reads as TGTGCCAGCAGCTTAGGGGTCGCCAATTCACCCCTCCACTTT. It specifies CASSLGVANSPLHF.

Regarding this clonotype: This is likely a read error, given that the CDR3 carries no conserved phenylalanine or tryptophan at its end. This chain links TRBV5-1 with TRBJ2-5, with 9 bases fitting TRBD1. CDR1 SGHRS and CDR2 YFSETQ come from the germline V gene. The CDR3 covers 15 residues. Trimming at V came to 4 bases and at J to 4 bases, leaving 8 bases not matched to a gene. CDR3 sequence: CASSQGDRVGETQYL. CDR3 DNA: TGCGCCAGCAGCCAAGGGGACAGGGTAGGAGAGACCCAGTACCTC.